The 31 T cell receptor beta chains given below trace back to one sample, sequenced in a study of beta chain features in type 1 diabetes (dated by TCRdb to between 2018 and 2020). Libraries came from the immunoSEQ multiplex PCR assay. All of the isolated RNA was reverse transcribed with the High Capacity cDNA Reverse Transcription Kit, so expressed TCRB transcripts were sequenced. TCRdb provides this immuneACCESS table in a form limited to in-frame rearrangements. Some clones are lacking; in checked studies, under half of them reflect an unresolved V gene, and why the rest are absent is not known. For this sample there are hundreds of thousands of clones; 13% to 15% appear just once. The ten largest make up more than 0.025% of the sample. Material for sequencing was naive CD4+ T cells from blood. The cell subset or site label on this specimen signifies: true naive CD4+ T cells. The receptors were gathered from a woman in her thirties or forties in good health.

This clone came up a few times. This rearrangement joins TRBV2 to TRBJ2-5, with 9 bases fitting TRBD2. From germline, CDR1 is SNHLY and CDR2 FYNNEI. With V trimmed by 1 base and J by 7 bases, 10 bases remained unmatched. The CDR3 is made up of 16 amino acids. The CDR3, as DNA: TGTGCCAGCAGTGAAGGAGCGGCGGGGGGGTTCGTGACCCAGTACTTC. Translation gives CASSEGAAGGFVTQYF.

This clone was found many times. This chain connects TRBV7-2 to TRBJ2-6; unclear D gene. Germline V lookup: CDR1 SGHTA, CDR2 FQGNSA. The CDR3 consists of 13 residues. Trimming pared 5 bases from V and 3 bases from J, leaving 5 bases between. The CDR3 region is CASSASGANVLTF. The CDR3 nucleotides are TGTGCCAGCAGCGCCAGTGGGGCCAACGTCCTGACTTTC.

The chain carries TRBV9 and TRBJ2-2, with TRBD2 identical over 13 bases. The CDR3 covers 18 residues. V shed 2 bases and J 0 bases; nucleotides not matched to a gene: 4. From germline, CDR1 is SGDLS and CDR2 YYNGEE. CDR3 in DNA: TGTGCCAGCAGCGTTACTAGCGGGGGGGGCCCGAACACCGGGGAGCTGTTTTTT. This codes for CASSVTSGGGPNTGELFF.

The rearrangement links TRBV7-9 to TRBJ1-1; D is undetermined. V lost 0 bases to trimming and J lost 6 bases, with 8 bases between them. CDR1 is SEHNR and CDR2 is FQNEAQ in the germline V gene (reference sequence). This CDR3 region has 13 residues. CDR3 sequence reads: CASSLAEEAEAFF. The CDR3 nucleotides read TGTGCCAGCAGCTTAGCGGAGGAGGCTGAAGCTTTCTTT. Based on the CDR3 plus reference TRBV7-9 and TRBJ1-1, the full variable domain is DTGVSQNPRHKITKRGQNVTFRCDPISEHNRLYWYRQTLGQGPEFLTYFQNEAQLEKSRLLSDRFSAERPKGSFSTLEIQRTEQGDSAMYLCASSLAEEAEAFFGQGTRLTVV.

J is TRBJ2-5 and V is TRBV7-6; D is possibly TRBD2 (6 bases). Germline assignment: CDR1 SGHVS and CDR2 FNYEAQ. This CDR3 comprises 13 residues. The V end lost 1 base, the J end lost 5 bases, and 8 bases lay between the germline ends. For the CDR3, the DNA is TGTGCCAGCAGCTTAGTAGGGAGGGAGACCCAGTACTTC. This gives the protein CASSLVGRETQYF.

This clone was seen a few times. The CDR3 region is CASARSGNTIYF. The CDR3 DNA is TGTGCTAGTGCTCGCTCTGGAAACACCATATATTTT. V is TRBV12-5 and J is TRBJ1-3, with unresolved D. Germline values: CDR1 LGHNT, CDR2 FRNRAP. This CDR3 has 12 amino acids. Trimming took off 7 bases at V and 0 bases at J, with 4 bases between the two ends.

The CDR3 loop reads CASSDQTREGEQFF. In nucleotides, the CDR3 is TGTGCCAGCAGCGACCAGACCAGGGAGGGTGAGCAGTTCTTC. The V and J genes are TRBV9 and TRBJ2-1, with 7 bases that match TRBD2. The CDR3 has 14 amino acids. Germline V gene lookup returns CDR1 SGDLS and CDR2 YYNGEE. J gave up 9 bases and V 3 bases, and 9 bases lay outside the gene matches. The variable domain in full, completed from reference TRBV9 and TRBJ2-1, reads DSGVTQTPKHLITATGQRVTLRCSPRSGDLSVYWYQQSLDQGLQFLIQYYNGEERAKGNILERFSAQQFPDLHSELNLSSLELGDSALYFCASSDQTREGEQFFGPGTRLTVL.

In this sample, this clone turned up many times. The missing conserved phenylalanine or tryptophan at the end of this CDR3 makes a read error likely. The DNA is omitted, as the CDR3 cannot be located on it reliably, and the CDR3 follows TCRdb's listing. The rearrangement links TRBV29-1 to TRBJ2-7; TRBD1 is the table's D call, not checked against the DNA. 11 amino acids form the CDR3, both terminal residues included. The germline CDR1 and CDR2 sequences are SQVTM and ANQGSEA. The CDR3: CSVEDRDRFWN.

This clone has just a few counts. The CDR3, as DNA: TGTGCCAGCTCGCCTTCGACAGTGTCCTACGAGCAGTACTTC. Its translation is CASSPSTVSYEQYF. V usage is TRBV18 and J usage is TRBJ2-7, with D tentatively TRBD1 (5 bases). Germline V gene lookup returns CDR1 KGHSH and CDR2 LQKENI. The CDR3 totals 14 residues. Trimming pared 6 bases from V and 1 base from J, leaving 13 bases between.

The V call is TRBV7-2, the J call TRBJ1-6; D is ambiguous. V dropped 1 base and J dropped 7 bases, with 11 bases sitting between them. The CDR3 runs 15 residues. The germline V gene encodes CDR1 SGHTA and CDR2 FQGNSA. The CDR3 protein is CASSLDRHPNSPLHF. The CDR3 coding sequence is TGTGCCAGCAGCTTAGATCGACACCCAAATTCACCCCTCCACTTT.

This chain links TRBV11-3 with TRBJ1-5, with D perhaps TRBD1 (5 bases). The CDR3 consists of 16 residues. CDR1 is SGHNT, CDR2 YENEEA, per germline. V gave up 1 base and J gave up 0 bases, with 10 bases separating them. CDR3 DNA: TGTGCCAGCAGCTTAGGAGCAGGGCTTAGCAATCAGCCCCAGCATTTT. It yields the protein CASSLGAGLSNQPQHF.

This clone has just a few counts. The CDR3 coding sequence is TGTGCCAGCAGCCCCGGACTAGCGGGGGGCATAGGACCCTACAATGAGCAGTTCTTC. It specifies CASSPGLAGGIGPYNEQFF. The chain uses TRBV5-4 and TRBJ2-1, with 14 bases that match TRBD2. V trimming: 4 bases; J trimming: 2 bases; junction bases outside the gene matches: 11. This CDR3 is built from 19 residues. From germline, CDR1 is SGHNT and CDR2 YYREEE (reference sequence). Variable domain in full (rest from reference TRBV5-4 and TRBJ2-1): ETGVTQSPTHLIKTRGQQVTLRCSSQSGHNTVSWYQQALGQGPQFIFQYYREEENGRGNFPPRFSGLQFPNYSSELNVNALELDDSALYLCASSPGLAGGIGPYNEQFFGPGTRLTVL.

This clone occurred a few times. Different DNA sequences within this sample yield the same CDR3. The J gene is TRBJ2-7, the V gene TRBV5-1; TRBD1 aligns across 8 bases. V dropped 1 base and J dropped 3; count of bases not matched to a gene: 0. Germline V gene data show CDR1 as SGHRS and CDR2 as YFSETQ. CDR3 length equals 13 residues. The CDR3 loop is CASSLTGGYEQYF. In DNA, the CDR3 is TGCGCCAGCAGCTTGACAGGGGGCTACGAGCAGTACTTC.

The V and J genes are TRBV19 and TRBJ1-5, with 7 bases matching TRBD1. V dropped 3 bases and J dropped 3; count of bases not matched to a gene: 5. Germline V gene sequence: CDR1 LNHDA, CDR2 SQIVND (reference sequence). This CDR3 comprises 15 residues. In nucleotides, the CDR3 is TGTGCCAGTAGTATTGGACAGGCTTTCAATCAGCCCCAGCATTTT. Protein product: CASSIGQAFNQPQHF.

This clone was observed a few times. The chain couples TRBV9 to TRBJ2-3; 11 nucleotides line up with TRBD2. There are 17 residues in the CDR3. The J segment lost 3 bases and the V segment lost 2 bases, leaving 8 bases of the junction unmatched. CDR1 and CDR2 from the germline V gene are SGDLS and YYNGEE. As DNA, the CDR3 is TGTGCCAGCAGCGTTGTTAGCGGGGGGGCGAGTACAGATACGCAGTATTTT. Its protein is CASSVVSGGASTDTQYF. Looking up the rest from reference TRBV9 and TRBJ2-3 gives the full variable domain: DSGVTQTPKHLITATGQRVTLRCSPRSGDLSVYWYQQSLDQGLQFLIQYYNGEERAKGNILERFSAQQFPDLHSELNLSSLELGDSALYFCASSVVSGGASTDTQYFGPGTRLTVL.

The J gene is TRBJ1-6, the V gene TRBV2, with TRBD1 matching over 7 bases. The CDR3 is 14 residues long. V lost 9 bases, J lost 6 bases, and 8 bases stayed unmatched. In germline, CDR1 is SNHLY, CDR2 FYNNEI. The CDR3 DNA reads as TGTGCCAGGGGGACCGGGACAGTTAATTCACCCCTCCACTTT. This encodes CARGTGTVNSPLHF.

A few counts support this clone. The rearrangement joins TRBV5-1 to TRBJ1-6; 7 positions match TRBD1. V trimming: 2 bases; J trimming: 7 bases; junction bases outside the gene matches: 6. This CDR3 region has 15 residues. Per germline, CDR1 SGHRS and CDR2 YFSETQ. This CDR3 is CASSFPDRTNSPLHF. For the CDR3, the DNA is TGCGCCAGCAGCTTTCCGGACAGGACCAATTCACCCCTCCACTTT.

This clone has just a few counts. The rearrangement links TRBV5-1 to TRBJ2-5, with 7 bases identical to TRBD2. Germline CDR1 and CDR2: SGHRS and YFSETQ. The CDR3 has 13 amino acids. The ends lost 4 bases at V and 2 bases at J; junction bases unmatched: 2. For the CDR3, the DNA is TGCGCCAGCAGCCCCGGGGGGCAAGAGACCCAGTACTTC. Protein: CASSPGGQETQYF. The full variable domain, in which reference TRBV5-1 and TRBJ2-5 provide the parts outside the CDR3, is KAGVTQTPRYLIKTRGQQVTLSCSPISGHRSVSWYQQTPGQGLQFLFEYFSETQRNKGNFPGRFSGRQFSNSRSEMNVSTLELGDSALYLCASSPGGQETQYFGPGTRLLVL.

This clone was seen more than once but under ten times. The chain joins TRBV5-1 to TRBJ2-5; a weak D match, TRBD1 (5 bases). This CDR3 is 15 amino acids long. V was shortened by 0 bases and J by 1 base, with 10 bases between the two germline ends. Germline V gene data show CDR1 as SGHRS and CDR2 as YFSETQ. CDR3 protein: CASSLAPTAQETQYF. The CDR3 region has the DNA TGCGCCAGCAGCTTGGCACCGACAGCCCAAGAGACCCAGTACTTC.

The gene calls are TRBV12-5 and TRBJ1-1, with D tentatively TRBD1 (6 bases). Deletions cut 0 bases from V and 0 bases from J, with 14 bases between. Germline lookup yields CDR1 LGHNT and CDR2 FRNRAP. The CDR3 is 17 amino acids. The CDR3 loop reads CASGLVGGVGLNTEAFF. The CDR3 DNA reads TGTGCTAGTGGTTTGGTAGGGGGAGTCGGCTTGAACACTGAAGCTTTCTTT.

In this sample, this clone turned up a few times. The sample has other DNA sequences that encode this CDR3 too. The chain links TRBV19 to TRBJ2-7; TRBD1 is a possible D gene (5 bases). In germline, CDR1 is LNHDA, CDR2 SQIVND (reference sequence). There are 14 residues in the CDR3. Trimming took off 5 bases at V and 0 bases at J, with 11 bases between the two ends. The CDR3 reads CASSRQTSSYEQYF. CDR3 bases: TGTGCCAGTAGTCGACAGACCAGCTCCTACGAGCAGTACTTC.

This clone has just a few counts. This sequence joins TRBV30 and TRBJ1-6; D unresolved. Germline V gene lookup returns CDR1 GTSNPN and CDR2 SVGIG (reference sequence). Trimming took 3 bases from V and 0 from J, leaving 9 bases between them. The CDR3 totals 15 residues. CDR3 nucleotides: TGTGCCTGGAGCTTGACAAGCTCCTATAATTCACCCCTCCACTTT. Translated, it gives CAWSLTSSYNSPLHF.

In this sample, this clone turned up a few times. This sequence joins TRBV5-1 and TRBJ2-5, with 9 bases that match TRBD1. CDR1 SGHRS and CDR2 YFSETQ come from the germline V gene. The CDR3 length is 15 residues. The J segment lost 4 bases and the V segment lost 0 bases, leaving 4 bases of the junction unmatched. CDR3 nucleotides: TGCGCCAGCAGCTTGGCTGGACAGGGGATAGAGACCCAGTACTTC. It translates to CASSLAGQGIETQYF. The variable domain in full, with the rest retrieved from reference TRBV5-1 and TRBJ2-5, is KAGVTQTPRYLIKTRGQQVTLSCSPISGHRSVSWYQQTPGQGLQFLFEYFSETQRNKGNFPGRFSGRQFSNSRSEMNVSTLELGDSALYLCASSLAGQGIETQYFGPGTRLLVL.

This clone was detected a few times. This sequence joins TRBV7-2 and TRBJ1-2; 8 bases line up with TRBD1. V shed 5 bases and J 6 bases; nucleotides not matched to a gene: 8. The CDR3 consists of 14 residues. Looked up from germline, CDR1 is SGHTA and CDR2 is FQGNSA. The CDR3 spells CASSPDRAMNGYTF. As DNA, the CDR3 is TGTGCCAGCAGCCCGGACAGGGCGATGAATGGCTACACCTTC.

The chain employs TRBV7-9 and TRBJ1-1, with TRBD1 as a possible D gene (6 bases). V was clipped by 8 bases and J by 5 bases, with 27 bases between them. This CDR3 spans 17 amino acids. Germline CDR1 and CDR2: SEHNR and FQNEAQ (reference sequence). CDR3 protein: CASRYGGAGDRRTEAFF. The CDR3 coding sequence is TGTGCCAGCCGATACGGGGGGGCAGGAGATAGGAGGACTGAAGCTTTCTTT. Complete variable domain (other parts from reference TRBV7-9 and TRBJ1-1): DTGVSQNPRHKITKRGQNVTFRCDPISEHNRLYWYRQTLGQGPEFLTYFQNEAQLEKSRLLSDRFSAERPKGSFSTLEIQRTEQGDSAMYLCASRYGGAGDRRTEAFFGQGTRLTVV.

The chain links TRBV6-5 to TRBJ1-5; D unresolved. The CDR3 runs to 12 residues. CDR1 is MNHEY and CDR2 is SVGAGI in the germline V gene. The V and J ends lost 6 bases and 7 bases respectively, with 10 bases between them. This chain's CDR3 is CASSRGGQPQHF. For the CDR3, the DNA is TGTGCCAGCAGCCGTGGAGGCCAGCCCCAGCATTTT.

The genes are TRBV5-1 and TRBJ1-1; 7 bases map to TRBD1. V lost 4 bases and J lost 6; bases outside the gene matches: 6. Germline CDR1 and CDR2: SGHRS and YFSETQ. The CDR3 is 13 amino acids. The CDR3 coding sequence is TGCGCCAGCAGCCCTACAGGGGTGCCTGAAGCTTTCTTT. It translates to CASSPTGVPEAFF.

The CDR3 DNA sequence: TGTGCCAGCAGGTTAAGCCCCAATCAGCCCCAGCATTTT. Encoded protein: CASRLSPNQPQHF. The chain uses TRBV7-2 and TRBJ1-5, with unresolved D. CDR1 is SGHTA and CDR2 is FQGNSA in the germline V gene. The CDR3 has 13 residues. The ends were cut back, 6 bases at V and 3 bases at J, with 9 bases in the middle.

This clone was seen more than once but under ten times. This chain uses TRBV13 with TRBJ1-2, with D perhaps TRBD1 (5 bases). The ends were cut back, 3 bases at V and 4 bases at J, with 15 bases in the middle. In germline, CDR1 is PRHDT, CDR2 FYEKMQ (reference sequence). The CDR3 loop spans 15 amino acids. CDR3 bases: TGTGCCAGCAGCTTTGGAAGGGGACTAGGCTATGGCTACACCTTC. Translation: CASSFGRGLGYGYTF. Together with reference TRBV13 and TRBJ1-2, the CDR3 gives the full variable domain: AAGVIQSPRHLIKEKRETATLKCYPIPRHDTVYWYQQGPGQDPQFLISFYEKMQSDKGSIPDRFSAQQFSDYHSELNMSSLELGDSALYFCASSFGRGLGYGYTFGSGTRLTVV.

The V and J genes are TRBV5-1 and TRBJ2-1; 7 nucleotides line up with TRBD2. With V trimmed by 3 bases and J by 14 bases, 14 bases remained unmatched. CDR3 size: 14 residues. The germline V gene encodes CDR1 SGHRS and CDR2 YFSETQ. The DNA for the CDR3 is TGCGCCAGCAGCTCGAGGACTAGTTTCCCGTGGAAGTTCTTC. Protein sequence: CASSSRTSFPWKFF.

CDR3: CASSPGGTEAFF. CDR3 sequence (DNA): TGTGCCAGCAGCCCCGGGGGGACTGAAGCTTTCTTT. The chain uses TRBV7-8 and TRBJ1-1; D is possibly TRBD1 (5 bases). Germline lookup yields CDR1 SGHVS and CDR2 FQNEAQ. V was shortened by 5 bases and J by 5 bases, with 9 bases between the two germline ends. The CDR3 length is 12 residues.